The source of this T cell receptor beta chain is a study of blood T cell repertoires in COVID-19 (dated by TCRdb to 2020 to 2022). Study-level background: Samples covering the acute and convalescent phases of COVID-19 were provided by collaborators in the United States, Italy and Spain. The material from the prospective study consisted of cDNA or gDNA derived from T cells, B-cell-depleted T cells, or PBMCs. Where HLA class I and class II types were available, the types were taken from metadata supplied by the sample provider, not from assay-based typing. Sample metadata almost always included a de-identified subject ID, COVID-19 status, age in years and sex. The repertoires were released in a freely available public database intended as a resource for research on the immune response to SARS-CoV-2. Deeply sampled blood TCRbeta repertoires from subjects exposed to, actively infected with, or recovered from COVID-19 were included in the dataset. The samples were drawn from two sources: the first 160 participants of the ongoing ImmuneRACE study, and 1,254 subjects contributed by 6 global collaborators. General study outcomes and caveats: The quantity of clinical and demographic metadata differed by source and by participant and was supplied without curation.

TCRbeta CDR3 regions were amplified from genomic DNA using the immunoSEQ Assay, a bias-controlled multiplex PCR. On the study's bioinformatics: The number of nucleated cells in each sample was estimated from the amplification of reference gene primers within the assay. To quantify the absolute abundance of each unique TCRbeta CDR3 rearrangement, sequence reads were collapsed and filtered. For each sample, productive Simpson clonality was calculated by taking the square root of Simpson's diversity index across productive rearrangements. TCRdb took over this immuneACCESS table, retaining in-frame rearrangements with V and J assigned. Such tables are incomplete; in checked studies, under half of the missing clones stem from an unresolved V gene, and the remainder is unexplained. V, J and clone size are taken as reported in that table, and D and trimming were inferred from the DNA itself. The sample has 200,000 to 250,000 clones on record, over 80% of them singletons. The ten largest clonotypes hold about 4% of the sample.

This clone was detected many times. It has no known antigen specificity. No much larger clonotype is one base removed from it; base qualities were not supplied. The CDR3 runs 11 amino acids, cysteine and phenylalanine included. Just CDR3 DNA is preserved here, 33 bases in frame from base 1. From a lookup of the germline V gene (reference sequence), CDR1 and CDR2 are DFQATT and SNEGSKA. Participants in the prospective study were aged about 18 to 95 years, lived in about two dozen United States geographic areas, and enrolled through a virtual design. Cohort assignment in the prospective study relied on participant-reported clinical history from a screening survey and a study questionnaire. Exposed participants had been in contact, within 2 weeks of entering the study, with a person who had a PCR-confirmed or clinician-diagnosed case of COVID-19. In the prospective study, whole blood, serum and a nasopharyngeal or oropharyngeal swab were collected from each participant by mobile phlebotomists. Over a roughly two-month period, participants in the prospective study had the option of providing additional blood draws and questionnaires. Before DNA extraction, prospective study blood samples were shipped either frozen or at room temperature.

The rearrangement joined TRBV20-1 to TRBJ2-5, and perhaps TRBD1 as D gene, on 6 matching bases. Sequencing used PBMCs or T cells enriched from blood (not recorded which). This clonotype originated in a woman aged 25 to 45 who had been exposed to COVID-19. This receptor carries the CDR3 CTMGHDKNKYF. The DNA is TGCACTATGGGACATGACAAAAACAAGTACTTC.